Each of the 30 T cell receptor beta chains below was sequenced from the same sample in a study of cytomegalovirus exposure and HLA in healthy donors. A multiplex PCR was run with 60 Vbeta primers and 13 Jbeta primers. Measured with immunoSEQ multiplex PCR; TCRdb has only the in-frame clones, and not every one. Recorded for this sample: tens of thousands of clones. Sample: PBMCs. Receptors originate from a man under 40 in good health and CMV-seronegative.

V gene TRBV11-1 combines with J gene TRBJ2-6, with a tentative D call TRBD2 (5 bases). The CDR3 length is 19 residues. Trimming removed 7 bases at V and 1 base at J, with 23 bases between. Looked up from germline, CDR1 is SGHAT and CDR2 is FQDESV (reference sequence). The CDR3 spells CASTPGRGKALSGANVLTF. The CDR3 region has the DNA TGTGCCAGCACCCCCGGTCGGGGTAAAGCTCTGTCTGGGGCCAACGTCCTGACTTTC.

This chain uses TRBV28 with TRBJ2-7; tentative D call: TRBD2 (6 bases). The V end lost 9 bases, the J end lost 2 bases, and 17 bases lay between the germline ends. This CDR3 is built from 14 residues. In germline, CDR1 is MDHEN, CDR2 SYDVKM. The CDR3 nucleotides read TGTGCCAGTTACACCGGGACGGGGGCCTACGAGCAGTACTTC. This gives the protein CASYTGTGAYEQYF.

The chain links TRBV19 to TRBJ1-5; D is unclear. Trimming took 3 bases from V and 0 from J, leaving 12 bases between them. The CDR3 spans 16 residues. Germline lookup yields CDR1 LNHDA and CDR2 SQIVND (reference sequence). The CDR3 nucleotides are TGTGCCAGTAGTATTAGTGACTGGTATAGCAATCAGCCCCAGCATTTT. Its protein is CASSISDWYSNQPQHF.

CDR3 coding DNA: TGTGCCAGCTCACGTCCGGGACAGGGGGCAACCGGGGAGCTGTTTTTT. This codes for CASSRPGQGATGELFF. The genes are TRBV18 and TRBJ2-2; 12 positions agree with TRBD1. The CDR3 sequence is 16 residues long. V lost 4 bases and J lost 5; bases outside the gene matches: 5. The germline CDR1 and CDR2 sequences are KGHSH and LQKENI.

The chain links TRBV9 to TRBJ2-1; TRBD2 matches 8 bases. Germline V gene data show CDR1 as SGDLS and CDR2 as YYNGEE. The CDR3 covers 17 residues. Trimming at V came to 4 bases and at J to 7 bases, leaving 16 bases not matched to a gene. CDR3 amino acids: CASSRDLSGGPGNEQFF. CDR3 bases: TGTGCCAGCAGCCGCGACTTAAGCGGGGGCCCTGGGAATGAGCAGTTCTTC.

V is TRBV30 and J is TRBJ1-5; 8 bases map to TRBD1. Germline V CDR1 and CDR2: GTSNPN, SVGIG (reference sequence). J lost 7 bases, V lost 0 bases, and 2 bases had no gene match. This CDR3 has 13 residues. The CDR3 nucleotides are TGTGCCTGGAGTGTACAGGGGGGACAGCCCCAGCATTTT. This encodes CAWSVQGGQPQHF.

The chain uses TRBV9 and TRBJ2-3; TRBD2 might be the D (6 bases). Trimming shortened V by 0 bases and J by 4 bases, and 12 bases separated the two germline ends. The germline CDR1 and CDR2 sequences are SGDLS and YYNGEE. The length of the CDR3 is 15 residues. For the CDR3, the DNA is TGTGCCAGCAGCGTAGGGGGAGGCGCCTCAGATACGCAGTATTTT. Amino acids: CASSVGGGASDTQYF.

V and J are TRBV7-9 and TRBJ1-3; D is uncertain. The CDR3 has 18 amino acids. Germline V CDR1 and CDR2: SEHNR, FQNEAQ (reference sequence). Between the trimmed V and J ends, which lost 1 base and 0 bases, there was a span of 16 bases. The CDR3 spells CASSLEVGGQISGNTIYF. CDR3 sequence (DNA): TGTGCCAGCAGCTTAGAGGTCGGAGGGCAAATCTCTGGAAACACCATATATTTT.

The rearrangement joins TRBV5-6 to TRBJ2-1; 8 bases map to TRBD2. The CDR3 contains 15 residues. The V and J ends lost 2 bases and 6 bases, in that order; junction bases with no gene match: 7. Germline CDR1 reads SGHDT; CDR2 reads YYEEEE. The CDR3 bases are TGTGCCAGCAGCTTTCTAGCGGGTCTCCCCAATGAGCAGTTCTTC. Translation gives CASSFLAGLPNEQFF.

The CDR3 sequence is CASSLPGGSDYGYTF. CDR3 in DNA: TGCGCCAGCTCTCTCCCAGGGGGCTCTGACTATGGCTACACCTTC. V and J are TRBV5-1 and TRBJ1-2; 8 nucleotides match TRBD1. The CDR3 spans 15 residues. V shed 7 bases and J 3 bases; nucleotides not matched to a gene: 11. Germline-derived CDR1 and CDR2 are SGHRS and YFSETQ.

The V gene is TRBV5-1, the J gene TRBJ1-2, with 7 nucleotides matching TRBD1. The CDR3 is 16 amino acids. In germline, CDR1 is SGHRS, CDR2 YFSETQ. With V trimmed by 4 bases and J by 3 bases, 12 bases remained unmatched. The DNA for the CDR3 is TGCGCCAGCAGCCCCATTACAGGGGTCGGTGACTATGGCTACACCTTC. This translates into CASSPITGVGDYGYTF.

The chain recombines TRBV29-1 with TRBJ2-7; 8 bases fit TRBD1. Germline trimming cut 6 bases from V and 0 bases from J; bases unmatched to any gene: 4. CDR3 length equals 13 residues. CDR1 SQVTM and CDR2 ANQGSEA come from the germline V gene. CDR3 sequence: CSVWTGPSYEQYF. In nucleotides, the CDR3 is TGCAGCGTCTGGACAGGGCCCTCCTACGAGCAGTACTTC.

V and J are TRBV2 and TRBJ2-1; 13 bases match TRBD2. V lost 6 bases and J lost 6; bases outside the gene matches: 5. Per germline, CDR1 SNHLY and CDR2 FYNNEI. The CDR3 is 15 residues long. The CDR3 nucleotides are TGTGCCAGCAGAAGAACTAGCGGGGGGGCCAATGAGCAGTTCTTC. Its translation is CASRRTSGGANEQFF. Using reference TRBV2 and TRBJ2-1 for the parts outside the CDR3, the full variable domain is EPEVTQTPSHQVTQMGQEVILRCVPISNHLYFYWYRQILGQKVEFLVSFYNNEISEKSEIFDDQFSVERPDGSNFTLKIRSTKLEDSAMYFCASRRTSGGANEQFFGPGTRLTVL.

This chain links TRBV30 with TRBJ2-5; a weak D match, TRBD2 (6 bases). This CDR3 comprises 12 residues. The germline gives CDR1 GTSNPN, CDR2 SVGIG (reference sequence). Trimming cost V 1 base and J 4 bases, with 7 bases left between them. CDR3 in DNA: TGTGCCTGGAGTGGCGGGGCAGAGACCCAGTACTTC. Its translation is CAWSGGAETQYF.

The J gene is TRBJ2-6, the V gene TRBV5-6; tentative D call: TRBD1 (6 bases). The CDR3 loop spans 19 amino acids. V was shortened by 4 bases and J by 2 bases, with 22 bases between the two germline ends. Germline V gene lookup returns CDR1 SGHDT and CDR2 YYEEEE. This CDR3 reads CASSPTVIPAGAGANVLTF. The CDR3 region has the DNA TGTGCCAGCAGCCCGACAGTAATCCCGGCAGGGGCTGGGGCCAACGTCCTGACTTTC.

V usage is TRBV7-2 and J usage is TRBJ1-5; 8 nucleotides agree with TRBD1. The length of the CDR3 is 14 residues. Looked up from germline, CDR1 is SGHTA and CDR2 is FQGNSA. V was pared by 2 bases and J by 5 bases, with 2 bases of the junction left unmatched. CDR3 region: CASSLQGADQPQHF. In nucleotides, the CDR3 is TGTGCCAGCAGCTTACAGGGGGCGGATCAGCCCCAGCATTTT.

This chain links TRBV4-2 with TRBJ2-1; perhaps TRBD2 as D (5 bases). There are 13 residues in the CDR3. V lost 2 bases and J 9 bases, leaving 11 bases between the germline ends. Germline CDR1 LGHNA, CDR2 YNFKEQ. CDR3 sequence reads: CASSQPVDFEQFF. Written as DNA, the CDR3 is TGTGCCAGCAGCCAACCCGTGGACTTTGAGCAGTTCTTC.

J is TRBJ2-7 and V is TRBV5-1; possibly TRBD2 for D (5 bases). The V gene's germline CDR1 is SGHRS and CDR2 YFSETQ. This CDR3 region has 15 residues. V lost 0 bases and J lost 7, with 17 bases in between. In nucleotides, the CDR3 is TGCGCCAGCAGCTTGGTTCCGGGGATAACTACGGAGCAGTACTTC. Encoded protein: CASSLVPGITTEQYF. The whole variable domain, remainder taken from reference TRBV5-1 and TRBJ2-7, is KAGVTQTPRYLIKTRGQQVTLSCSPISGHRSVSWYQQTPGQGLQFLFEYFSETQRNKGNFPGRFSGRQFSNSRSEMNVSTLELGDSALYLCASSLVPGITTEQYFGPGTRLTVT.

The J gene is TRBJ2-1, the V gene TRBV2; no definite D call. Trimming pared 7 bases from V and 6 bases from J, leaving 19 bases between. The CDR3 loop spans 15 amino acids. The germline gives CDR1 SNHLY, CDR2 FYNNEI. CDR3 sequence: CASNKTPLPSNEQFF. The DNA of the CDR3 is TGTGCCAGCAATAAAACCCCGCTACCTTCCAATGAGCAGTTCTTC.

This chain joins TRBV6-6 and TRBJ2-7; unclear D gene. Germline V gene data show CDR1 as MNHNY and CDR2 as SVGAGI (reference sequence). The CDR3 length is 14 residues. The V end was cut by 6 bases, the J end by 3 bases, with 15 bases between. CDR3 coding DNA: TGTGCCAGCAGGACCCGCGGTCAGAGCTACGAGCAGTACTTC. Residues: CASRTRGQSYEQYF.

V and J are TRBV25-1 and TRBJ1-2; 7 positions agree with TRBD1. The germline gives CDR1 MGHDK, CDR2 SYGVNS. With V trimmed by 1 base and J by 4 bases, 6 bases remained unmatched. The length of the CDR3 is 15 residues. CDR3 protein: CASSESTGVVYGYTF. Written as DNA, the CDR3 is TGTGCCAGCAGTGAATCAACAGGGGTGGTCTATGGCTACACCTTC.

CDR3 protein: CASSNRVSGNTIYF. CDR3 nucleotides: TGTGCCAGTAGCAACAGGGTCTCTGGAAACACCATATATTTT. The chain links TRBV19 to TRBJ1-3; TRBD1 is a possible D gene (6 bases). Between the trimmed V and J ends, which lost 6 bases and 0 bases, there was a span of 9 bases. The CDR3 totals 14 residues. Germline V gene sequence: CDR1 LNHDA, CDR2 SQIVND (reference sequence).

The chain links TRBV2 to TRBJ2-5, with D possibly TRBD2 on 6 matching bases. From germline, CDR1 is SNHLY and CDR2 FYNNEI. Trimming removed 7 bases at V and 3 bases at J, with 18 bases between. The CDR3 is 15 amino acids. CDR3 in amino acids: CASKVVLTGEETQYF. In nucleotides, the CDR3 is TGTGCCAGCAAGGTCGTTCTTACGGGGGAAGAGACCCAGTACTTC.

The chain recombines TRBV20-1 with TRBJ2-3; D possibly corresponds to TRBD2 (6 bases). Germline V lookup: CDR1 DFQATT, CDR2 SNEGSKA (reference sequence). The length of the CDR3 is 11 residues. V shed 3 bases and J shed 5 bases, with 6 bases lying between them. CDR3: CSASGGDTQYF. CDR3 in DNA: TGCAGTGCTAGCGGGGGAGATACGCAGTATTTT.

V is TRBV6-6 and J is TRBJ1-4, with a tentative D call TRBD1 (5 bases). The CDR3 is made up of 13 amino acids. V dropped 6 bases and J dropped 8 bases, with 13 bases sitting between them. Germline CDR1 is MNHNY and CDR2 is SVGAGI (reference sequence). CDR3 amino acids: CASSPRAGEKLFF. In DNA form, the CDR3 reads TGTGCCAGCAGCCCCAGGGCGGGAGAAAAACTGTTTTTT.

The chain joins TRBV19 to TRBJ1-2; 12 bases align to TRBD1. The ends lost 6 bases at V and 4 bases at J; junction bases unmatched: 12. Germline-derived CDR1 and CDR2 are LNHDA and SQIVND (reference sequence). This CDR3 contains 17 residues. The CDR3 spells CASSPGTGGGVRYGYTF. In nucleotides, the CDR3 is TGTGCCAGTAGCCCGGGGACAGGGGGCGGAGTACGCTATGGCTACACCTTC.

The V call is TRBV27, the J call TRBJ2-7; D possibly corresponds to TRBD2 (5 bases). V lost 4 bases and J lost 6, with 7 bases in between. This CDR3 is built from 11 residues. Germline CDR1 MNHEY, CDR2 SMNVEV (reference sequence). The CDR3 spells CASSSRGEQYF. CDR3 in DNA: TGTGCCAGCAGTTCTCGGGGCGAGCAGTACTTC.

This chain connects TRBV4-2 to TRBJ1-6; no clear D gene. The germline CDR1 and CDR2 sequences are LGHNA and YNFKEQ. The V gene lost 0 bases and the J gene lost 4 bases, with 19 bases spanning the gap. This CDR3 has 19 residues. The CDR3 region has the DNA TGTGCCAGCAGCCAAGATCGAGGTGCGCCAGCGGGATATAATTCACCCCTCCACTTT. As protein: CASSQDRGAPAGYNSPLHF.

V usage is TRBV6-5 and J usage is TRBJ2-5; D is perhaps TRBD2 (5 bases). V was shortened by 6 bases and J by 7 bases, with 15 bases between the two germline ends. Germline V lookup: CDR1 MNHEY, CDR2 SVGAGI. There are 13 residues in the CDR3. The CDR3 loop reads CASSSGGSRTQYF. In nucleotides, the CDR3 is TGTGCCAGCAGCTCAGGAGGTAGTCGGACCCAGTACTTC.

The chain couples TRBV27 to TRBJ2-2; 7 bases agree with TRBD1. The V gene end was trimmed by 7 bases and the J gene end by 6 bases; junction bases not matched to a gene: 11. CDR1 and CDR2 from the germline V gene are MNHEY and SMNVEV (reference sequence). The CDR3 is made up of 15 amino acids. The CDR3 nucleotides are TGTGCCAGCACCTATAAGGGACAGTATCCCGGGGAGCTGTTTTTT. This gives the protein CASTYKGQYPGELFF.